This T cell receptor beta chain was captured by sequencing in a study of regulatory T cells in long-lasting Graves disease. The TCR beta library used iRepertoire HTBI primers with Arm-PCR amplification of CDR3. Under the authors' procedure: Analysis of the samples identified more than 60 TRBV and 14 TRBJ segments. A single record per CDR3 protein comes from TCRdb applying MiXCR to the multiplex PCR reads. TCRdb's processing, not the authors', yielded these V and J calls. The sample lists 400,000 to 450,000 distinct CDR3 sequences; 23% were seen once. The study, taken as a whole, reports: New patients shared fewer public clonotypes (approximately 1,000) than persistent patients did (roughly 2,500).

The time point: persistent/refractory GD, antithyroid drugs over 5 years with positive TRAb. Generation of the TCR library employed RNA extracted from PBMCs. Details on this clonotype: Its antigen is still unknown.

Trimming pared 3 bases from V and 5 bases from J, leaving 17 bases between. The CDR3 is made up of 15 amino acids. Germline V CDR1 and CDR2: LNHDA, SQIVND (reference sequence). The sample here was peripheral blood mononuclear cells (PBMCs), taken when the disease was refractory, from a patient treated with antithyroid drugs. The clonotype comes from a female donor with Graves disease. The V call is TRBV19, the J call TRBJ2-7; D is ambiguous. DNA of the CDR3: TGTGCCAGTAGTATTGGAGATACCCGGTCAAACGAGCAGTACTTC. It yields the protein CASSIGDTRSNEQYF.